This TCR beta chain was documented in a study of blood T cell repertoires in COVID-19. How the authors handled the data: The authors estimated nucleated cell counts from reference gene primer amplification. TCRdb's copy holds only in-frame clones and misses some; the assay was immunoSEQ multiplex PCR. That table furnishes V, J and clone size, whereas the DNA furnished D and trimming. This sample has approximately 260,000 clones, with approximately 79% found just once. V lost 5 bases to trimming and J lost 6 bases; unmatched junction nucleotides: 7. Germline V gene data show CDR1 as MDHEN and CDR2 as SYDVKM. The CDR3 sequence is 15 residues long.

V gene TRBV28 combines with J gene TRBJ2-7; 13 bases line up with TRBD2. What was sequenced was peripheral blood. This clonotype originated in a woman in her thirties or forties with active or convalescent COVID-19. The CDR3 sequence is CASSALGLAGIEQYV. CDR3 nucleotides: TGTGCCAGCAGTGCCTTGGGACTAGCGGGGATCGAGCAGTACGTC.